The 30 T cell receptor beta chains given below trace back to one sample, sequenced in a study of CD8+ T cells in alopecia areata. Treatment denoted: oral pan-JAK inhibitor, 5-10 mg twice daily. RNA extraction was followed by reverse transcription into cDNA, which acted as the sequencing template. Measured with immunoSEQ multiplex PCR; TCRdb has only the in-frame clones, and not every one. The table lists hundreds of thousands of clones, about 62% of them singletons. Specimen: CD4+ T cells sorted from blood, collected at approximately week 52, from a patient treated with tofacitinib. These receptors were taken from a human donor with alopecia areata.

This clone appeared a few times. The chain combines TRBV7-9 with TRBJ2-2; D tentatively reads TRBD1 or TRBD2 (5 bases each). V lost 1 base, J lost 0 bases, and 9 bases lay in between. Germline-derived CDR1 and CDR2 are SEHNR and FQNEAQ (reference sequence). The CDR3 extends over 16 amino acids. This chain's CDR3 is CASSLVGTTNTGELFF. The CDR3 DNA is TGTGCCAGCAGCTTAGTGGGGACGACGAACACCGGGGAGCTGTTTTTT.

DNA for the CDR3: TGTGCCAGCAGTGATGCAGGGACTTTCAAAAACATTCAGTACTTC. Protein product: CASSDAGTFKNIQYF. The chain couples TRBV2 to TRBJ2-4, with D tentatively TRBD2 (6 bases). CDR3 length equals 15 residues. CDR1 and CDR2 from the germline V gene are SNHLY and FYNNEI. V was trimmed by 3 bases and J by 3 bases, leaving 12 bases between them.

The V call is TRBV6-5, the J call TRBJ2-7; D assignment may be TRBD1 or TRBD2 (6 bases each). The CDR3 is 14 residues long. Germline assignment: CDR1 MNHEY and CDR2 SVGAGI. The V gene lost 5 bases and the J gene lost 3 bases, with 14 bases spanning the gap. CDR3 region: CASSPRGARYEQYF. Written as DNA, the CDR3 is TGTGCCAGCAGTCCTAGGGGGGCCCGCTACGAGCAGTACTTC.

There are a few counts of this clone. The V and J genes are TRBV6-5 and TRBJ2-3; D may correspond to TRBD1 or TRBD2 (6 bases each). Germline loops: CDR1 MNHEY, CDR2 SVGAGI. Trimming removed 2 bases from V and 4 bases from J, with 10 bases in between. CDR3 size: 14 residues. The CDR3 is CASSYVGGSDTQYF. The DNA for the CDR3 is TGTGCCAGCAGTTACGTGGGGGGCTCAGATACGCAGTATTTT.

This chain connects TRBV29-1 to TRBJ2-3, with D uncertain. Trimming left V 0 bases short and J 4 bases short, with 5 bases between. Germline loops: CDR1 SQVTM, CDR2 ANQGSEA. CDR3 length equals 12 residues. This CDR3 reads CSVEDRADTQYF. The CDR3, as DNA: TGCAGCGTTGAAGATCGCGCAGATACGCAGTATTTT.

This clone was picked up many times. The genes are TRBV11-2 and TRBJ2-3; maybe TRBD2 (5 bases). This CDR3 has 18 residues. Per the germline V gene, CDR1 is SGHAT and CDR2 is FQNNGV. The V and J ends lost 0 bases and 6 bases respectively, with 22 bases between them. The CDR3 DNA sequence: TGTGCCAGCAGCTTAGATCCCTGGCGGGCGAAAGCTGGGGATACGCAGTATTTT. Translation: CASSLDPWRAKAGDTQYF. The variable domain in full, with the rest retrieved from reference TRBV11-2 and TRBJ2-3, is EAGVAQSPRYKIIEKRQSVAFWCNPISGHATLYWYQQILGQGPKLLIQFQNNGVVDDSQLPKDRFSAERLKGVDSTLKIQPAKLEDSAVYLCASSLDPWRAKAGDTQYFGPGTRLTVL.

The CDR3: CASGGAYNEQFF. CDR3 nucleotide sequence: TGTGCCAGCGGGGGGGCCTACAATGAGCAGTTCTTC. This chain joins TRBV27 and TRBJ2-1; 7 nucleotides match TRBD2. The J segment lost 2 bases and the V segment lost 8 bases, leaving 0 bases of the junction unmatched. The CDR3 has 12 residues. From germline, CDR1 is MNHEY and CDR2 SMNVEV (reference sequence).

This rearrangement joins TRBV11-2 to TRBJ2-2; 9 bases fit TRBD1. CDR3 length: 17 residues. Germline trimming cut 5 bases from V and 2 bases from J; bases unmatched to any gene: 9. Per the germline V gene, CDR1 is SGHAT and CDR2 is FQNNGV. CDR3 protein: CASSGEGTGSNTGELFF. CDR3 nucleotide sequence: TGTGCCAGCAGCGGAGAGGGGACAGGGTCAAACACCGGGGAGCTGTTTTTT. The entire variable domain, with the rest obtained from reference TRBV11-2 and TRBJ2-2, is as follows: EAGVAQSPRYKIIEKRQSVAFWCNPISGHATLYWYQQILGQGPKLLIQFQNNGVVDDSQLPKDRFSAERLKGVDSTLKIQPAKLEDSAVYLCASSGEGTGSNTGELFFGEGSRLTVL.

This clone was found a few times. This chain links TRBV18 with TRBJ1-1; 8 nucleotides match TRBD1. Losses at the gene ends were 3 bases for V and 10 bases for J; bases not matched to a gene: 1. Germline CDR1 reads KGHSH; CDR2 reads LQKENI. This CDR3 is built from 11 residues. This chain's CDR3 is CASSPDRGAFF. The CDR3 DNA sequence: TGTGCCAGCTCACCCGACAGGGGAGCTTTCTTT.

The rearrangement joins TRBV18 to TRBJ1-1; 9 bases agree with TRBD1. Germline CDR1 KGHSH, CDR2 LQKENI. This CDR3 has 14 amino acids. V dropped 1 base and J dropped 3; count of bases not matched to a gene: 0. The DNA for the CDR3 is TGTGCCAGCTCACCACGACAGGGGGACACTGAAGCTTTCTTT. Its protein is CASSPRQGDTEAFF.

A remark on this clone: Additional DNA sequences in this sample encode the identical CDR3. This sequence joins TRBV11-2 and TRBJ2-5, with D maybe TRBD1 (7 bases). V was trimmed by 3 bases and J by 5 bases, leaving 10 bases between them. Germline CDR1 is SGHAT and CDR2 is FQNNGV. The CDR3 sequence is 13 residues long. For the CDR3, the DNA is TGTGCCAGCAGCTTTGGAGGGGGCGAGACCCAGTACTTC. Protein product: CASSFGGGETQYF.

The CDR3: CASSLSGQGINTQYF. The CDR3 bases are TGTGCCAGCAGCTTATCGGGACAGGGAATTAATACGCAGTATTTT. The chain carries TRBV7-2 and TRBJ2-3; TRBD1 matches at 9 bases. V lost 2 bases, J lost 7 bases, and 7 bases stayed unmatched. Germline-derived CDR1 and CDR2 are SGHTA and FQGNSA. CDR3 size: 15 residues.

V and J are TRBV14 and TRBJ1-1; no firm D call. The length of the CDR3 is 15 residues. Germline lookup yields CDR1 SGHDN and CDR2 FVKESK. Trimming cost V 0 bases and J 1 base, with 9 bases left between them. The CDR3 bases are TGTGCCAGCAGCCAAGATTATTCGCAGAACACTGAAGCTTTCTTT. The encoded protein is CASSQDYSQNTEAFF.

The chain links TRBV29-1 to TRBJ1-4, with a possible D match to TRBD1 (5 bases). Germline V lookup: CDR1 SQVTM, CDR2 ANQGSEA. CDR3 length: 14 amino acids. Trimming shortened V by 6 bases and J by 8 bases, and 19 bases separated the two germline ends. CDR3: CSVYRGDPGEKLFF. In DNA, the CDR3 is TGCAGCGTCTATAGGGGAGACCCCGGGGAAAAACTGTTTTTT.

V gene TRBV29-1 combines with J gene TRBJ2-7; D is tentatively TRBD1 or TRBD2 (6 bases each). CDR1 SQVTM and CDR2 ANQGSEA come from the germline V gene. This CDR3 contains 14 residues. V gave up 4 bases and J gave up 3 bases, with 16 bases separating them. CDR3 bases: TGCAGCGTTGCTTGGGGGGCCGACAACTACGAGCAGTACTTC. Its translation: CSVAWGADNYEQYF.

The genes are TRBV5-1 and TRBJ2-5; the D gene could be TRBD1 or TRBD2 (6 bases each). Germline V gives CDR1 SGHRS, CDR2 YFSETQ. CDR3 length: 14 residues. Between the trimmed V and J ends, which lost 3 bases and 5 bases, there was a span of 14 bases. The CDR3 spells CASSSTGSGETQYF. Written as DNA, the CDR3 is TGCGCCAGCAGCTCGACAGGAAGCGGGGAGACCCAGTACTTC.

This clone was counted a few times. The chain carries TRBV7-3 and TRBJ2-5, with D unclear. The CDR3 is made up of 15 amino acids. The V end lost 5 bases, the J end lost 0 bases, and 13 bases lay between the germline ends. Looked up from germline, CDR1 is SGHTA and CDR2 is FQGTGA. The CDR3 DNA sequence: TGTGCCAGCAGCCCGACCGCGGCAGACCAAGAGACCCAGTACTTC. Protein product: CASSPTAADQETQYF.

J is TRBJ1-1 and V is TRBV6-5, with D hard to call. Per the germline V gene, CDR1 is MNHEY and CDR2 is SVGAGI. V was cut by 0 bases and J by 6 bases, with 11 bases left in between. The CDR3 loop spans 14 amino acids. CDR3 sequence: CASSYSGRGSEAFF. As DNA, the CDR3 is TGTGCCAGCAGTTACTCCGGTCGAGGTTCTGAAGCTTTCTTT.

This sequence joins TRBV7-6 and TRBJ1-2; D not certain. Germline V lookup: CDR1 SGHVS, CDR2 FNYEAQ. CDR3 length: 16 residues. V lost 5 bases and J 2 bases, leaving 18 bases between the germline ends. CDR3 DNA sequence: TGTGCCAGCAGCCCATCCACCGGACGGACCAACTATGGCTACACCTTC. Its protein product is CASSPSTGRTNYGYTF. The full variable domain, in which reference TRBV7-6 and TRBJ1-2 provide the parts outside the CDR3, is GAGVSQSPRYKVTKRGQDVALRCDPISGHVSLYWYRQALGQGPEFLTYFNYEAQQDKSGLPNDRFSAERPEGSISTLTIQRTEQRDSAMYRCASSPSTGRTNYGYTFGSGTRLTVV.

The genes are TRBV6-1 and TRBJ2-5, with a possible D match to TRBD1 (5 bases). Trimming shortened V by 4 bases and J by 2 bases, and 8 bases separated the two germline ends. Germline-derived CDR1 and CDR2 are MNHNS and SASEGT. The CDR3 runs to 13 residues. CDR3 residues: CASSATEQETQYF. The CDR3 nucleotides are TGTGCCAGCAGTGCGACAGAACAAGAGACCCAGTACTTC.

The chain combines TRBV4-2 with TRBJ2-3; D is unresolved. The germline V gene encodes CDR1 LGHNA and CDR2 YNFKEQ. The CDR3 loop spans 14 amino acids. The V and J ends lost 0 bases and 6 bases respectively, with 10 bases between them. CDR3 loop: CASSQERVSDTQYF. As DNA, the CDR3 is TGTGCCAGCAGCCAAGAACGAGTGTCGGATACGCAGTATTTT.

This clone was recorded a few times. This rearrangement joins TRBV29-1 to TRBJ1-1, with 8 bases fitting TRBD1. CDR1 and CDR2 (germline): SQVTM, ANQGSEA. Germline trimming cut 7 bases from V and 2 bases from J; bases unmatched to any gene: 6. The CDR3 is 13 residues long. The CDR3 coding sequence is TGCAGCGCCCTGGGACAGGTTAACACTGAAGCTTTCTTT. Translation gives CSALGQVNTEAFF.

V gene TRBV2 combines with J gene TRBJ1-2, with TRBD1 identical over 7 bases. The CDR3 has 13 amino acids. CDR1 SNHLY and CDR2 FYNNEI come from the germline V gene. The J segment lost 6 bases and the V segment lost 9 bases, leaving 10 bases of the junction unmatched. In DNA, the CDR3 is TGTGCCAGTCTCAGGGGGAACCGGGATGGCTACACCTTC. Translated: CASLRGNRDGYTF. Full variable domain (outside the CDR3, taken from reference TRBV2 and TRBJ1-2): EPEVTQTPSHQVTQMGQEVILRCVPISNHLYFYWYRQILGQKVEFLVSFYNNEISEKSEIFDDQFSVERPDGSNFTLKIRSTKLEDSAMYFCASLRGNRDGYTFGSGTRLTVV.

J is TRBJ2-7 and V is TRBV29-1; a weak D match, TRBD2 (7 bases). The V end was cut by 4 bases, the J end by 3 bases, with 13 bases between. CDR3 length: 13 amino acids. Germline V lookup: CDR1 SQVTM, CDR2 ANQGSEA. CDR3 amino acids: CSVGRGRNYEQYF. CDR3 in DNA: TGCAGCGTTGGGCGGGGGCGGAACTACGAGCAGTACTTC.

V gene TRBV5-1 combines with J gene TRBJ2-7, with D hard to call. The CDR3 contains 14 residues. The germline gives CDR1 SGHRS, CDR2 YFSETQ. V dropped 4 bases and J dropped 3 bases, with 14 bases sitting between them. CDR3 sequence: CASSPAVFSYEQYF. CDR3 sequence (DNA): TGCGCCAGCAGCCCGGCCGTTTTTAGCTACGAGCAGTACTTC.

CDR3: CASSLILSYNEQFF. As DNA, the CDR3 is TGTGCCAGCAGCTTAATCCTCTCCTACAATGAGCAGTTCTTC. The chain combines TRBV7-2 with TRBJ2-1; unclear D gene. Germline V CDR1 and CDR2: SGHTA, FQGNSA. The length of the CDR3 is 14 residues. V gave up 2 bases and J gave up 0 bases, with 5 bases separating them.

The rearrangement uses TRBV29-1 and TRBJ1-2; 7 bases are a match to TRBD1. The V gene's germline CDR1 is SQVTM and CDR2 ANQGSEA. Trimming at V came to 3 bases and at J to 2 bases, leaving 6 bases not matched to a gene. The CDR3 covers 14 residues. For the CDR3, the DNA is TGCAGCGTTGACGCATCACAGGGGAACTATGGCTACACCTTC. Translating gives CSVDASQGNYGYTF. The whole variable domain, filled in from reference TRBV29-1 and TRBJ1-2, reads SAVISQKPSRDICQRGTSLTIQCQVDSQVTMMFWYRQQPGQSLTLIATANQGSEATYESGFVIDKFPISRPNLTFSTLTVSNMSPEDSSIYLCSVDASQGNYGYTFGSGTRLTVV.

This rearrangement joins TRBV5-6 to TRBJ2-2; 9 bases agree with TRBD2. The CDR3 covers 16 residues. Germline CDR1 SGHDT, CDR2 YYEEEE. After removal of 4 bases from V and 3 bases from J, the junction contained 7 bases not matched to a gene. CDR3 sequence reads: CASSLGLAGHTGELFF. In DNA form, the CDR3 reads TGTGCCAGCAGCCTGGGACTAGCCGGTCACACCGGGGAGCTGTTTTTT.

CDR3 sequence reads: CASSHFRIATDTQYF. For the CDR3, the DNA is TGTGCCAGCAGCCACTTCCGAATTGCGACAGATACGCAGTATTTT. The chain employs TRBV5-6 and TRBJ2-3; unclear D gene. Germline lookup yields CDR1 SGHDT and CDR2 YYEEEE. The CDR3 loop spans 15 amino acids. V was cut by 4 bases and J by 3 bases, with 15 bases left in between.

This clone came up a few times. This chain joins TRBV18 and TRBJ2-7; D uncertain. The CDR3 is 12 residues long. CDR1 is KGHSH, CDR2 LQKENI, per germline. Trimming shortened V by 3 bases and J by 4 bases, and 7 bases separated the two germline ends. Here the CDR3 reads CASSPGIYEQYF. CDR3 DNA sequence: TGTGCCAGCTCACCGGGGATTTACGAGCAGTACTTC. Drawing the rest from reference TRBV18 and TRBJ2-7, the complete variable domain is NAGVMQNPRHLVRRRGQEARLRCSPMKGHSHVYWYRQLPEEGLKFMVYLQKENIIDESGMPKERFSAEFPKEGPSILRIQQVVRGDSAAYFCASSPGIYEQYFGPGTRLTVT.